This T cell receptor (beta chain) was recovered during a study of blood T cell repertoires in COVID-19. The wider study: Samples came from the United States, Italy and Spain, spanning acute and convalescent COVID-19. From T cells, B-cell-depleted T cells, or PBMCs came the material, which was cDNA or gDNA.

Looked up from germline, CDR1 is LGHDT and CDR2 is YNNKEL (reference sequence). There are 13 residues in the CDR3. V lost 1 base and J lost 8, with 9 bases in between. Study processing details: Scientists estimated how many nucleated cells there were by amplifying reference gene primers. Only in-frame clones appear in the TCRdb table, and some are missing; sequencing was by immunoSEQ multiplex PCR. The V and J calls and clone size come from that table; D and trimming were worked out from the DNA. This sample has under 110,000 clones, with 85% found just once. The receptor comes from a woman in her seventies with active or convalescent COVID-19. Sequencing used peripheral blood. V usage is TRBV3-1 (or the pseudogene TRBV3-2) and J usage is TRBJ1-5; D gene uncertain. CDR3 sequence reads: CASSQGEWEPQHF. CDR3 in DNA: TGTGCCAGCAGCCAAGGGGAGTGGGAGCCCCAGCATTTT.